This T cell receptor (beta chain) was retrieved from a study of CD8 T cells in Susac syndrome. V lost 0 bases, J lost 5 bases, and 2 bases stayed unmatched. The CDR3 contains 15 residues. In germline, CDR1 is SGHNT, CDR2 YYREEE (reference sequence). The RNA input was about 0.5 to 1 ug, and it was reverse transcribed with random hexamers. MiXCR, run by TCRdb on the immunoSEQ multiplex PCR reads, gives a single entry per CDR3 protein. This sample has some 110,000 distinct CDR3 sequences, with around 94% found just once. The TCR originated in a human donor in good health. The sample comprised CD4+ T cells from PBMCs. This chain joins TRBV5-4 and TRBJ2-1, with 10 bases matching TRBD2. In DNA, the CDR3 is TGTGCCAGCAGCTTGGTAGCGGGAGGAAACAATGAGCAGTTCTTC. Protein product: CASSLVAGGNNEQFF. The entire variable domain, with the rest obtained from reference TRBV5-4 and TRBJ2-1, is as follows: ETGVTQSPTHLIKTRGQQVTLRCSSQSGHNTVSWYQQALGQGPQFIFQYYREEENGRGNFPPRFSGLQFPNYSSELNVNALELDDSALYLCASSLVAGGNNEQFFGPGTRLTVL.